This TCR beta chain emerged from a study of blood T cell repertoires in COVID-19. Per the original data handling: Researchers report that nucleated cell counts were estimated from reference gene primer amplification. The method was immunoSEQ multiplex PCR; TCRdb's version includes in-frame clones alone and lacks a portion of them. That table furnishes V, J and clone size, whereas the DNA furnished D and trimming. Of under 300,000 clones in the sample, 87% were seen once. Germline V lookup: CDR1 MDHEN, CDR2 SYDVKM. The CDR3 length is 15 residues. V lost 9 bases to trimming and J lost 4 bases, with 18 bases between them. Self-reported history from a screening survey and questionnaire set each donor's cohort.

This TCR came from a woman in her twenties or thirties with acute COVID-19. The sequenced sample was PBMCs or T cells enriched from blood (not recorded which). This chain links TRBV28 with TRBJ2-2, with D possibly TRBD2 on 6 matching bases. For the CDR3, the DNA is TGTGCCAGTCATGGGGGGACGGGAACCACCGGGGAGCTGTTTTTT. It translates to CASHGGTGTTGELFF.